The sequence of this T cell receptor (beta chain) was determined in a study of cytomegalovirus exposure and HLA in healthy donors. Findings of the study overall: Later, TCR association rates were found to vary by HLA locus, highest for DRB1 and lowest for HLA-C. An analysis that was carried out later associated 16,000 or so TCR beta sequences with HLA alleles at 0.05 false discovery rate. In a later analysis, common viral pathogens appeared linked to several of the most significant clusters.

PCR amplification relied on 60 Vbeta primers (plus 13 Jbeta primers). Profiled with immunoSEQ multiplex PCR; TCRdb holds only in-frame clones, not every one. The repertoire holds about 170,000 clones, with roughly 79% as singletons. Trimming took 10 bases from V and 6 from J; bases not matched to a gene: 14. Per germline, CDR1 MGHDK and CDR2 SYGVNS. The CDR3 contains 14 residues. Concerning this clone itself: Antigen unknown.

The donors, nominally healthy at sampling, likely had unrecorded immune exposures. The sequence derives from a woman in her 30s in good health and CMV-seropositive. The material sequenced was PBMCs. This rearrangement joins TRBV25-1 to TRBJ2-7; 8 bases agree with TRBD2. The CDR3 bases are TGTGCCACCGCCCGAGCGGGAGTTATGGGCGAGCAGTACTTC. Protein sequence: CATARAGVMGEQYF.